This TCR beta chain was documented in a study of shared clonotypes between healthy human individuals. Study-level information: Three CD4 naive, three CD4 memory, two CD8 naive and one CD8 memory plate were used per donor.

Every subset's genomic DNA went evenly onto several immunoSEQ plates. Repertoires were generated with immunoSEQ multiplex PCR, while TCRdb's copy carries only in-frame clones and drops some. This table holds about 2,200,000 clones, roughly 91% found once. Cells designated naive CD8 were CD45RO-negative and were positively selected for CCR7, with terminally differentiated effector memory CD45RA+ cells excluded. General study findings and limits: Shared clonotypes across all four donors exceeded non-shared ones in generation probability. Exclusively blood specimens were collected; tissue repertoires likely differ.

Concerning this clone itself: What it recognizes is unknown.

Trimming took 2 bases from V and 8 from J, leaving 15 bases between them. This CDR3 contains 14 residues. Per the germline V gene, CDR1 is MNHEY and CDR2 is SMNVEV (reference sequence). The chain employs TRBV27 and TRBJ1-1; D perhaps matches TRBD1 (5 bases). The receptor's source is a man between 18 and 35 years old in good health. Some clones in this sample may be carry-over from other donors' samples. Sequenced: naive CD8+ T cells from PBMCs. The CDR3 region is CASSLGWRGTEAFF. In nucleotides, the CDR3 is TGTGCCAGCAGTTTAGGATGGAGAGGGACCGAAGCTTTCTTT.